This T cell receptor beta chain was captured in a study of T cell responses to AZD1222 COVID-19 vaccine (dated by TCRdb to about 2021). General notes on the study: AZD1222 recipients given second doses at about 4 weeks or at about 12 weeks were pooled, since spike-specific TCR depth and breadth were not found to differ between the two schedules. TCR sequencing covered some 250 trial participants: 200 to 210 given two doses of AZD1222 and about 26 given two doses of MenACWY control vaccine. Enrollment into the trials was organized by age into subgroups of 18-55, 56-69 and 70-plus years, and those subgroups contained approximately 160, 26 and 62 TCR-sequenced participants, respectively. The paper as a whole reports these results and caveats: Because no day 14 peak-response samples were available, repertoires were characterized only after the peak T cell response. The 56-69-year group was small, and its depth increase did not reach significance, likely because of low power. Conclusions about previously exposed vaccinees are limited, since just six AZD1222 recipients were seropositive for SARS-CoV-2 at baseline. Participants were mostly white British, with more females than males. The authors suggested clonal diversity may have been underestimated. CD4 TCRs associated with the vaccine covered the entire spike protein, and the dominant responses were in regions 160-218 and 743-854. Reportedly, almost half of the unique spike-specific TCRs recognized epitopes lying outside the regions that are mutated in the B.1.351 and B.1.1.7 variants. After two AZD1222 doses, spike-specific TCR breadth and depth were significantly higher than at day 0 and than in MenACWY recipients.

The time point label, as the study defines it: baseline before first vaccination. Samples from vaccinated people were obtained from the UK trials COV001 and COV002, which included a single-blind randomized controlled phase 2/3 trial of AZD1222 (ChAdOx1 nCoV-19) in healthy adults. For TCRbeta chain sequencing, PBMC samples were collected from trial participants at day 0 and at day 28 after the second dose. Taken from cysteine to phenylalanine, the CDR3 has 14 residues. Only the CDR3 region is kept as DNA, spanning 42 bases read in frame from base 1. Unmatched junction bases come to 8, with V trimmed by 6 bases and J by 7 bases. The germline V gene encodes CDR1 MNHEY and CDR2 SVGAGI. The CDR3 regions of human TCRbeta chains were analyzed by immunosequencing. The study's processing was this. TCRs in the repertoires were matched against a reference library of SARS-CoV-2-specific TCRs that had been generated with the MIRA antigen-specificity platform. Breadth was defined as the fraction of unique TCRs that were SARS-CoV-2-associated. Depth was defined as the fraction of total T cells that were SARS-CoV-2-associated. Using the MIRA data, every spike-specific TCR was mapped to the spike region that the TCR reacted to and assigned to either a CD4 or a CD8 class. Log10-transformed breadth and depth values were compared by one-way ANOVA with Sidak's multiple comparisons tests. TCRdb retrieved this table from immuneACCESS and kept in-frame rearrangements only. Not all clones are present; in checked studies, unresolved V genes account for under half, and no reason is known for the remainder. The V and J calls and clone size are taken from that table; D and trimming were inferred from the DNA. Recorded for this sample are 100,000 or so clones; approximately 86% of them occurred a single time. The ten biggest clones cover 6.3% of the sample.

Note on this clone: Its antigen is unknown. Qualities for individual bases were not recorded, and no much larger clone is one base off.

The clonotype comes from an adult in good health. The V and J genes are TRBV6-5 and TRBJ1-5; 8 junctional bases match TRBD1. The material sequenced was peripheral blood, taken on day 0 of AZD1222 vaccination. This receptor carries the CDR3 CASSLGQGRQPQHF. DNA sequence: TGTGCCAGCAGCCTCGGACAGGGCAGGCAGCCCCAGCATTTT.